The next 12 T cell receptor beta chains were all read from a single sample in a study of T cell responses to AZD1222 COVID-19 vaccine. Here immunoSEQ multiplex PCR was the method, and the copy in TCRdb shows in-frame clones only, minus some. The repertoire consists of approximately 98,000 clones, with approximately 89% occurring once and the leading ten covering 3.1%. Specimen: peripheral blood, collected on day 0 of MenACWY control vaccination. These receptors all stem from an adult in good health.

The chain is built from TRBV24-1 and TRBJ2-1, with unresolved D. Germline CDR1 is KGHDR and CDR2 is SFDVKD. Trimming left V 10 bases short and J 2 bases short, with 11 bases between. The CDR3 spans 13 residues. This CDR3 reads CATEKGPYNEQFF. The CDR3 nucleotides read TGTGCCACAGAAAAAGGACCCTACAATGAGCAGTTCTTC.

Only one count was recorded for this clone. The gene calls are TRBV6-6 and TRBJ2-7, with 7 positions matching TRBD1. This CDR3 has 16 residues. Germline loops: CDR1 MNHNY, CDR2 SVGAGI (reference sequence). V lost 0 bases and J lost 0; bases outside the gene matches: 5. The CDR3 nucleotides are TGTGCCAGCAGTTACTCAGCCGGGACAGCCTCCTACGAGCAGTACTTC. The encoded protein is CASSYSAGTASYEQYF.

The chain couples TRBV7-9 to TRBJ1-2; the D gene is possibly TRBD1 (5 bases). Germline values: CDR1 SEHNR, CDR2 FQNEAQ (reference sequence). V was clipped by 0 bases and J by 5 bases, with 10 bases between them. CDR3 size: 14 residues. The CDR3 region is CASSLASTVYGYTF. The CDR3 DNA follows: TGTGCCAGCAGCTTAGCCTCGACAGTTTATGGCTACACCTTC.

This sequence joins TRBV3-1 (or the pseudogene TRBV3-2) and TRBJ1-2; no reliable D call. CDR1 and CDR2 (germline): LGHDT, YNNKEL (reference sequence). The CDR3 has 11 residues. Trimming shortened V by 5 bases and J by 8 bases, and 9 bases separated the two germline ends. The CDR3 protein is CASSFQQGYTF. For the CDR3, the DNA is TGTGCCAGCAGCTTCCAGCAGGGCTACACCTTC.

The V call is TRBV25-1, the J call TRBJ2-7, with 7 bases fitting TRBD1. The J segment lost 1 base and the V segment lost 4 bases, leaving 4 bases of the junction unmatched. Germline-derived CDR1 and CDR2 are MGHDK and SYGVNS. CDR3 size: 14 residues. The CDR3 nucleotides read TGTGCCAGCAGTGCTTCGGGACAGTCCTACGAGCAGTACTTC. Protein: CASSASGQSYEQYF.

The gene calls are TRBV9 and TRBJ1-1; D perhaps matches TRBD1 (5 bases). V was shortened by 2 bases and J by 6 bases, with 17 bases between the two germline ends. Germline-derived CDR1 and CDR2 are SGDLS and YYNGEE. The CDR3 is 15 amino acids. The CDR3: CASSVRADWVAEAFF. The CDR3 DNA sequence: TGTGCCAGCAGCGTCAGGGCTGACTGGGTAGCTGAAGCTTTCTTT.

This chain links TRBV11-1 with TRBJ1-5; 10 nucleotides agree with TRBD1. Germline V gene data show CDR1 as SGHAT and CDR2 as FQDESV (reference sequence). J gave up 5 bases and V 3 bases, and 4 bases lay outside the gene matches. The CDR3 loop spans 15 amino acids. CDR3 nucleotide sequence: TGTGCCAGCAGCTTCGGGACAGGGGATTATCAGCCCCAGCATTTT. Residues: CASSFGTGDYQPQHF.

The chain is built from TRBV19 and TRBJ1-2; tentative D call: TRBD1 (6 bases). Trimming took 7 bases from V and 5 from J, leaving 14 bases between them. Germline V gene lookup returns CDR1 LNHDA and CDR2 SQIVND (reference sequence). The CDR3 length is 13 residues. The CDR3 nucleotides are TGTGCCAGTAACCCCCAGGGGCGGTATGGCTACACCTTC. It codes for CASNPQGRYGYTF.

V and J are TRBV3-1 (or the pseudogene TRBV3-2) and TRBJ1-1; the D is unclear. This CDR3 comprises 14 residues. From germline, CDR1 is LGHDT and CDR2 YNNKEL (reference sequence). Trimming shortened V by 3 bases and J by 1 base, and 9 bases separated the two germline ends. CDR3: CASSQGTRNTEAFF. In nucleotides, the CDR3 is TGTGCCAGCAGCCAGGGAACAAGGAACACTGAAGCTTTCTTT.

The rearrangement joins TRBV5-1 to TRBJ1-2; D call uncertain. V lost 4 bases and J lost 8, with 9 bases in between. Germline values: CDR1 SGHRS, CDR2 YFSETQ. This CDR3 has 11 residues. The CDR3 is CASSREGGYTF. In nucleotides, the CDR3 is TGCGCCAGCAGCCGGGAGGGAGGCTACACCTTC.

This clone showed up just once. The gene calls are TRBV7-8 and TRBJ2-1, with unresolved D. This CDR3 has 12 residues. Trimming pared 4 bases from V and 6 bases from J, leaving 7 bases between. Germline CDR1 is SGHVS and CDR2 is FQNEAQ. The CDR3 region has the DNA TGTGCCAGCAGCTACCCTATCAATGAGCAGTTCTTC. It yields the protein CASSYPINEQFF.

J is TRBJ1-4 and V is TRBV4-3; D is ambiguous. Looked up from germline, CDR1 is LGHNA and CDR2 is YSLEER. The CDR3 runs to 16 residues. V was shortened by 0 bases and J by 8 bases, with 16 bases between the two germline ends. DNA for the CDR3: TGCGCCAGCAGCCAAGATCGGGGAGCCTTTGGGGAAAAACTGTTTTTT. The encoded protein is CASSQDRGAFGEKLFF.